This TCR beta chain derives from a study of CD8 T cells in ankylosing spondylitis. Points from the study as a whole: What seemed typical of ankylosing spondylitis blood was a TCR beta motif built from several highly homologous variants.

TCRdb re-analysed the 5' RACE reads in MiXCR, keeping a single row per CDR3 protein. This sample yields just under 550,000 distinct CDR3 sequences, of which approximately 12% are seen a single time; nearly 7% belongs to the top ten. The germline gives CDR1 SGDLS, CDR2 YYNGEE. The V segment lost 0 bases and the J segment 6 bases; nucleotides outside the gene matches: 2. CDR3 size: 15 residues. A remark on this clonotype: Its antigen is unknown.

J is TRBJ2-2 and V is TRBV9; 10 nucleotides agree with TRBD2. Material: blood, either unsorted or a sorted T cell fraction (not recorded which). The TCR sequence derives from a male donor with ankylosing spondylitis. Here the CDR3 DNA reads TGTGCCAGCAGCGTAGAGCTAGCGGGAGCCGGGGAGCTGTTTTTT. Translating gives CASSVELAGAGELFF.